This passage covers 31 T cell receptor beta chains from one sample sequenced in a study of CD8 T cells in Susac syndrome. Reverse transcription of roughly 0.5 to 1 ug RNA was carried out with random hexamers. One entry per CDR3 protein, called by TCRdb with MiXCR from the immunoSEQ multiplex PCR reads. The table lists about 210,000 distinct CDR3 sequences, 85% to 95% of them singletons. The sample comprised CD4+ T cells from PBMCs. The origin of the receptors is a human donor in good health.

The gene calls are TRBV28 and TRBJ1-6; TRBD1 matches at 7 bases. The CDR3 covers 12 residues. The V gene's germline CDR1 is MDHEN and CDR2 SYDVKM. The V and J ends lost 4 bases and 9 bases, in that order; junction bases with no gene match: 0. The CDR3 DNA is TGTGCCAGCAGTTACAGGGGTTCACCCCTCCACTTT. Translating gives CASSYRGSPLHF.

This chain uses TRBV15 with TRBJ2-1; no definite D call. The CDR3 runs to 13 residues. The V gene's germline CDR1 is LNHNV and CDR2 YYDKDF (reference sequence). Trimming pared 3 bases from V and 5 bases from J, leaving 8 bases between. The CDR3 protein is CATSRRLNNEQFF. CDR3 DNA: TGTGCCACCAGCAGGAGACTGAACAATGAGCAGTTCTTC.

The rearrangement joins TRBV7-2 to TRBJ2-5; 8 nucleotides line up with TRBD2. With 1 base clipped from V and 6 bases from J, the junction kept 7 bases outside the gene matches. The CDR3 has 15 residues. CDR1 and CDR2 from the germline V gene are SGHTA and FQGNSA. Here the CDR3 DNA reads TGTGCCAGCAGCTTAGACGGGGGGGCCATTAAGACCCAGTACTTC. It is translated as CASSLDGGAIKTQYF.

This sequence joins TRBV9 and TRBJ2-7; D not resolved. This CDR3 is built from 14 residues. The germline V gene encodes CDR1 SGDLS and CDR2 YYNGEE. Trimming pared 0 bases from V and 3 bases from J, leaving 10 bases between. CDR3 nucleotides: TGTGCCAGCAGCGTAGAGGACGGAGTCTACGAGCAGTACTTC. Translated: CASSVEDGVYEQYF.

This rearrangement joins TRBV6-6 to TRBJ2-3, with TRBD2 identical over 7 bases. Unmatched junction bases numbered 8, after V lost 6 bases and J lost 2 bases. CDR3 length equals 15 residues. Germline CDR1 is MNHNY and CDR2 is SVGAGI (reference sequence). In nucleotides, the CDR3 is TGTGCCAGCAGCCCCGGGACTACAATCACAGATACGCAGTATTTT. Translated: CASSPGTTITDTQYF.

V usage is TRBV25-1 and J usage is TRBJ1-2; perhaps TRBD1 as D (5 bases). CDR1 MGHDK and CDR2 SYGVNS come from the germline V gene. Trimming cost V 8 bases and J 8 bases, with 15 bases left between them. The length of the CDR3 is 12 residues. The CDR3 loop is CASASRAGGYTF. The CDR3 nucleotides are TGTGCCAGCGCAAGCAGGGCCGGAGGCTACACCTTC.

This clonotype was seen more than once but under ten times. The chain joins TRBV29-1 to TRBJ2-4; 9 nucleotides agree with TRBD1. The CDR3 is made up of 14 amino acids. Germline assignment: CDR1 SQVTM and CDR2 ANQGSEA. V lost 6 bases to trimming and J lost 8 bases; unmatched junction nucleotides: 11. CDR3 coding DNA: TGCAGCGTCAGCCGGGACAGGGAGATAGACATTCAGTACTTC. Translating gives CSVSRDREIDIQYF.

In DNA, the CDR3 is TGTGCCAGCAGCCAACGGGCAGGGGGGACGGGCTACACCTTC. It codes for CASSQRAGGTGYTF. V is TRBV3-1 and J is TRBJ1-2; 7 bases are a match to TRBD1. This CDR3 region has 14 residues. Looked up from germline, CDR1 is LGHDT and CDR2 is YNNKEL (reference sequence). The ends lost 2 bases at V and 8 bases at J; junction bases unmatched: 8. Looking up the rest from reference TRBV3-1 and TRBJ1-2 gives the full variable domain: DTAVSQTPKYLVTQMGNDKSIKCEQNLGHDTMYWYKQDSKKFLKIMFSYNNKELIINETVPNRFSPKSPDKAHLNLHINSLELGDSAVYFCASSQRAGGTGYTFGSGTRLTVV.

This chain connects TRBV7-8 to TRBJ2-7; unclear D gene. Germline assignment: CDR1 SGHVS and CDR2 FQNEAQ. The V and J ends lost 6 bases and 4 bases respectively, with 13 bases between them. The CDR3 sequence is 13 residues long. The DNA for the CDR3 is TGTGCCAGCAGGCGCAGGCTTGCGTACGAGCAGTACTTC. It translates to CASRRRLAYEQYF.

The chain uses TRBV4-2 and TRBJ2-3; D is ambiguous. Germline V gene data show CDR1 as LGHNA and CDR2 as YNFKEQ. The CDR3 loop spans 11 amino acids. V was trimmed by 3 bases and J by 6 bases, leaving 4 bases between them. The CDR3 loop is CASSQGDTQYF. Written as DNA, the CDR3 is TGTGCCAGCAGCCAGGGGGATACGCAGTATTTT.

The chain employs TRBV6-5 and TRBJ2-3; 9 bases are shared with TRBD1. CDR1 MNHEY and CDR2 SVGAGI come from the germline V gene. The V segment lost 6 bases and the J segment 2 bases; nucleotides outside the gene matches: 6. The CDR3 is 15 amino acids. The CDR3 reads CASRPTGGVTDTQYF. The CDR3 nucleotides are TGTGCCAGCAGGCCCACAGGGGGCGTCACAGATACGCAGTATTTT.

V and J are TRBV19 and TRBJ2-5; D possibly corresponds to TRBD2 (5 bases). There are 12 residues in the CDR3. V was cut by 8 bases and J by 13 bases, with 20 bases left in between. Germline CDR1 is LNHDA and CDR2 is SQIVND (reference sequence). Here the CDR3 DNA reads TGTGCCAGTCAAAGCCGTGGGGAGCCCCTGTACTTC. Translating gives CASQSRGEPLYF.

This rearrangement joins TRBV4-3 to TRBJ2-1, with 9 bases that match TRBD2. Germline trimming cut 5 bases from V and 4 bases from J; bases unmatched to any gene: 6. The CDR3 has 15 amino acids. The germline V gene encodes CDR1 LGHNA and CDR2 YSLEER. The DNA of the CDR3 is TGCGCCAGCAGCGCAAGCGGGGGGCTTTACAATGAGCAGTTCTTC. Translated: CASSASGGLYNEQFF.

The J gene is TRBJ2-3, the V gene TRBV30; no clear D. This CDR3 contains 16 residues. V shed 6 bases and J shed 2 bases, with 21 bases lying between them. Germline V gene sequence: CDR1 GTSNPN, CDR2 SVGIG (reference sequence). CDR3 DNA sequence: TGTGCCTGCCATCATCCAGGTGGAGAAGCCACAGATACGCAGTATTTT. Its protein product is CACHHPGGEATDTQYF.

This chain uses TRBV4-1 with TRBJ2-1; 7 bases map to TRBD2. The CDR3 has 15 residues. The germline gives CDR1 MGHRA, CDR2 YSYEKL. The ends lost 1 base at V and 8 bases at J; junction bases unmatched: 8. The CDR3 here is CASSQGWGGRDEQFF. In DNA, the CDR3 is TGCGCCAGCAGCCAAGGATGGGGTGGGAGGGATGAGCAGTTCTTC.

The V gene is TRBV29-1, the J gene TRBJ1-5; TRBD1 aligns across 10 bases. The CDR3 spans 14 residues. Germline trimming cut 6 bases from V and 7 bases from J; bases unmatched to any gene: 9. CDR1 SQVTM and CDR2 ANQGSEA come from the germline V gene. CDR3 in DNA: TGCAGCGTCAATGACAGGGGGCGAGGGCAGCCCCAGCATTTT. Its translation: CSVNDRGRGQPQHF.

The gene calls are TRBV19 and TRBJ1-1; possible D gene TRBD1, 5 bases. The CDR3 length is 14 residues. The V and J ends lost 6 bases and 4 bases respectively, with 15 bases between them. The germline V gene encodes CDR1 LNHDA and CDR2 SQIVND (reference sequence). As DNA, the CDR3 is TGTGCCAGTAGACCGGGACCGACGGCCACTGAAGCTTTCTTT. Amino acid sequence: CASRPGPTATEAFF.

The chain links TRBV7-2 to TRBJ2-3, with unresolved D. V was clipped by 0 bases and J by 4 bases, with 11 bases between them. Germline V lookup: CDR1 SGHTA, CDR2 FQGNSA. There are 15 residues in the CDR3. The CDR3 loop reads CASSLAPLNADTQYF. The CDR3 nucleotides read TGTGCCAGCAGCTTAGCGCCTCTGAATGCAGATACGCAGTATTTT.

The V gene is TRBV5-4, the J gene TRBJ2-1; D may be TRBD2 (6 bases). This CDR3 contains 13 residues. The ends were cut back, 4 bases at V and 7 bases at J, with 12 bases in the middle. Germline-derived CDR1 and CDR2 are SGHNT and YYREEE (reference sequence). CDR3 sequence reads: CASSAGGANEQFF. The CDR3 bases are TGTGCCAGCAGCGCTGGCGGGGCAAATGAGCAGTTCTTC.

This chain uses TRBV5-1 with TRBJ1-1, with 7 bases fitting TRBD1. Germline V gives CDR1 SGHRS, CDR2 YFSETQ. The CDR3 length is 16 residues. Trimming at V came to 0 bases and at J to 2 bases, leaving 7 bases not matched to a gene. CDR3 coding DNA: TGCGCCAGCAGCTTGGGGGACAGATCGGGCAACACTGAAGCTTTCTTT. Its translation: CASSLGDRSGNTEAFF.

The CDR3 reads CSVGRQGNIQYF. DNA of the CDR3: TGCAGCGTTGGGCGACAGGGAAACATTCAGTACTTC. The V and J genes are TRBV29-1 and TRBJ2-4; 7 nucleotides match TRBD1. Germline CDR1 is SQVTM and CDR2 is ANQGSEA. V dropped 4 bases and J dropped 6; count of bases not matched to a gene: 3. The CDR3 length is 12 residues.

V gene TRBV20-1 combines with J gene TRBJ2-5; D is possibly TRBD1 (5 bases). Trimming pared 0 bases from V and 5 bases from J, leaving 13 bases between. CDR3 length: 14 amino acids. Germline V CDR1 and CDR2: DFQATT, SNEGSKA (reference sequence). CDR3 bases: TGCAGTGCTAGAGATGCCCAGGGTAGGGAGACCCAGTACTTC. Its translation is CSARDAQGRETQYF.

CDR3 nucleotide sequence: TGCAGTGCTAGAGCTACAGGGATAGGAGAGACTGAAGCTTTCTTT. Encoded protein: CSARATGIGETEAFF. The chain carries TRBV20-1 and TRBJ1-1; D is possibly TRBD1 (6 bases). Germline loops: CDR1 DFQATT, CDR2 SNEGSKA (reference sequence). V was cut by 1 base and J by 5 bases, with 17 bases left in between. The CDR3 is 15 residues long.

The chain joins TRBV15 to TRBJ2-3, with TRBD1 matching over 7 bases. This CDR3 has 14 residues. Trimming at V came to 8 bases and at J to 2 bases, leaving 7 bases not matched to a gene. Germline V gives CDR1 LNHNV, CDR2 YYDKDF (reference sequence). The CDR3 DNA is TGTGCCACCGGAAAGGGGGCTCTCACAGATACGCAGTATTTT. It translates to CATGKGALTDTQYF.

The chain is built from TRBV12-3 or TRBV12-4 and TRBJ1-6; no reliable D call. Between the trimmed V and J ends, which lost 3 bases and 6 bases, there was a span of 9 bases. The CDR3 has 14 amino acids. The CDR3 region has the DNA TGTGCCAGCAGTTTGAATAGCGGTAATTCACCCCTCCACTTT. Its translation: CASSLNSGNSPLHF.

About this clonotype itself: An end of the junction differs from the germline gene, which may be a read error. CDR3 coding DNA: TGTGCCAGCAGCTCCAGGGGGGGATCCCAAGAGACCCAGCACTTC. Residues: CASSSRGGSQETQHF. V and J are TRBV9 and TRBJ2-5; TRBD1 or TRBD2 may be the D gene (7 bases each). The germline gives CDR1 SGDLS, CDR2 YYNGEE. This CDR3 is built from 15 residues.

This chain uses TRBV5-1 with TRBJ2-7, with D perhaps matching TRBD1 (6 bases). This CDR3 contains 15 residues. Germline CDR1 SGHRS, CDR2 YFSETQ. Trimming pared 3 bases from V and 7 bases from J, leaving 20 bases between. CDR3 region: CASSSIQGTSGEQYF. The CDR3 DNA reads as TGCGCCAGCAGCTCGATACAGGGCACTTCGGGGGAGCAGTACTTC.

The genes are TRBV30 and TRBJ1-2; D not certain. The V gene lost 8 bases and the J gene lost 5 bases, with 12 bases spanning the gap. The length of the CDR3 is 11 residues. Per germline, CDR1 GTSNPN and CDR2 SVGIG (reference sequence). The CDR3 region has the DNA TGTGCCCGAGCCTTTCTTTATGGCTACACCTTC. Amino acid sequence: CARAFLYGYTF.

The gene calls are TRBV19 and TRBJ1-1; no reliable D call. Trimming took off 1 base at V and 4 bases at J, with 4 bases between the two ends. Germline values: CDR1 LNHDA, CDR2 SQIVND (reference sequence). There are 12 residues in the CDR3. CDR3 loop: CASSIGPTEAFF. CDR3 nucleotides: TGTGCCAGTAGTATAGGACCCACTGAAGCTTTCTTT.

V is TRBV29-1 and J is TRBJ1-1; 8 positions match TRBD1. V trimming: 1 base; J trimming: 5 bases; junction bases outside the gene matches: 3. The CDR3 has 13 amino acids. Germline V gene sequence: CDR1 SQVTM, CDR2 ANQGSEA. The CDR3 DNA reads TGCAGCGTTGAAGGGACAGGGAAAACTGAAGCTTTCTTT. It is translated as CSVEGTGKTEAFF.

The chain links TRBV28 to TRBJ2-6, with TRBD2 as a possible D gene (5 bases). Germline V gives CDR1 MDHEN, CDR2 SYDVKM. With 2 bases removed from V and 2 bases from J, the gap between germline ends came to 7 bases. The CDR3 covers 15 residues. The CDR3 nucleotides read TGTGCCAGCAGTTTAGGAGGCCCTGGGGCCAACGTCCTGACTTTC. As protein: CASSLGGPGANVLTF.